This is a list of T cell receptor beta chains from one sample in a study of PD-1 blockade in classical Hodgkin lymphoma. Only in-frame clones appear in the TCRdb table, and some are missing; sequencing was by immunoSEQ multiplex PCR. The table records more than 20,000 clones, over 75% of them present only once. Sequencing used peripheral blood mononuclear cells (PBMCs), obtained before the second cycle of nivolumab. The source is a human donor with classical Hodgkin lymphoma. CDR3s include the opening cysteine and the closing phenylalanine or tryptophan. The D gene is left open where the match is weak. For some rows the clone size is stated as once, few or many, or as a class when expanded; others skip it.

TRBV29-1	TRBJ1-6	.	.	18	TGCAGCGTTGAAGCCCCGGGAGGGGCAAGCTCCTATAATTCACCCCTCCACTTT	CSVEAPGGASSYNSPLHF
TRBV13	TRBJ2-1	.	.	15	TGTGCCAGCAGCAACGCGCAACGCCCTACGGATGAGCAGTTCTTC	CASSNAQRPTDEQFF
TRBV4-3	TRBJ1-1	.	.	13	TGCGCCAGCAGCCAAGATACTGCCACTGAAGCTTTCTTT	CASSQDTATEAFF
TRBV10-3	TRBJ1-2	.	.	13	TGTGCCACCGAACCGGGACCTATTTATGGCTACACCTTC	CATEPGPIYGYTF
TRBV6-5	TRBJ1-3	.	.	15	TGTGCCAGCAGGGGAGTGATAGACTCTGGAAACACCATATATTTT	CASRGVIDSGNTIYF
TRBV6-6	TRBJ2-2	.	.	12	TGTGCCAGCACGGCAGGGGCCGGGGAGCTGTTTTTT	CASTAGAGELFF
TRBV29-1	TRBJ2-3	.	.	13	TGCAGCGGGGACTCGTACCGCACAGATACGCAGTATTTT	CSGDSYRTDTQYF
TRBV18	TRBJ1-5	.	.	14	TGTGCCAGCTCACCACCGGGTGGTTATCAGCCCCAGCATTTT	CASSPPGGYQPQHF
TRBV4-1	TRBJ2-3	.	.	17	TGCGCCAGCAGCCAAGAGAGGATTAGCGGAAGCACAGATACGCAGTATTTT	CASSQERISGSTDTQYF
TRBV27	TRBJ1-4	.	TRBD1	15	TGTGCCAGCAGTTTGAGGGACAGGGGACGGGAAAAACTGTTTTTT	CASSLRDRGREKLFF
TRBV19	TRBJ1-1	.	.	16	TGTGCCAGTAACTCTGGGGGTGCTCGATCGAACACTGAAGCTTTCTTT	CASNSGGARSNTEAFF
TRBV4-3	TRBJ1-2	few	.	11	TGCGCCAGCAGCCAAGACACAGGGCACACCTTC	CASSQDTGHTF
TRBV7-6	TRBJ2-1	.	TRBD1	16	TGTGCCAGCAGCTTTTCGGCAGGGGGCGCTTCGAATGAGCAGTTCTTC	CASSFSAGGASNEQFF
TRBV5-1	TRBJ2-5	.	.	13	TGCGCCAGCAGTCGGGGCCCGGGAGAGACCCAGTACTTC	CASSRGPGETQYF
TRBV10-3	TRBJ2-7	.	.	12	TGTGCCATCAGTTTAACCTCCTACGAGCAGTACTTC	CAISLTSYEQYF
TRBV11-2	TRBJ1-3	.	.	12	TGTGCCACCAGCACGGGTGGAAACACCATATATTTT	CATSTGGNTIYF
TRBV18	TRBJ1-2	.	.	17	TGTGCCAGCTCACGCGCGAACCAGGACGGTTTTAAGTATGGCTACACCTTC	CASSRANQDGFKYGYTF
TRBV6-5	TRBJ2-2	.	.	12	TGTGCCAGCGACCCGGGGGCCGGGGAGCTGTTTTTT	CASDPGAGELFF
TRBV11-2	TRBJ2-7	.	.	14	TGTGCCAGCAGCTTAGGTTCGGGCTCCTACGAGCAGTACTTC	CASSLGSGSYEQYF
TRBV6-4	TRBJ2-1	.	.	11	TGTGCCAGCAGAATCCTACCGGGGTGGTTCTTC	CASRILPGWFF
TRBV7-9	TRBJ2-1	.	TRBD2	17	TGTGCCAGCAGCTTAGATGGACTAGCGGGGGTCTACAATGAGCAGTTCTTC	CASSLDGLAGVYNEQFF
TRBV5-8	TRBJ1-5	.	.	14	TGTGCCAGCGGCTTGTCGGGAGGCAATCAGCCCCAGCATTTT	CASGLSGGNQPQHF
TRBV7-6	TRBJ2-1	.	TRBD2	15	TGTGCCAGCAGCTCCACTAGCGGGGCCTACAATGAGCAGTTCTTC	CASSSTSGAYNEQFF
TRBV28	TRBJ1-4	.	.	11	TGTGCCAGCAGTCGAGGGGAAAAACTGTTTTTT	CASSRGEKLFF
TRBV2	TRBJ1-1	.	TRBD1	14	TGTGCCAGCAGGGAAACAGGGGTGCTCGCTGAAGCTTTCTTT	CASRETGVLAEAFF
TRBV7-8	TRBJ2-3	.	.	17	TGTGCCAGCAGCTTAGAGGAGGCCAGGTGGGGTACAGATACGCAGTATTTT	CASSLEEARWGTDTQYF
TRBV6-4	TRBJ2-1	.	TRBD1	18	TGTGCCAGCAGTTACTGGGACAGGGCCCACCTGGTCGGCAATGAGCAGTTCTTC	CASSYWDRAHLVGNEQFF
TRBV13	TRBJ2-7	.	TRBD1	18	TGTGCCAGCAGCTCAAACATACTACAGGGGGCGATTGTCCACGAGCAGTACTTC	CASSSNILQGAIVHEQYF
TRBV10-3	TRBJ1-6	.	TRBD1	15	TGTGCCAGCAGTTACGGGACAGCCTATAATTCACCCCTCCACTTT	CASSYGTAYNSPLHF
TRBV4-1	TRBJ2-3	.	.	16	TGCGCCAGCAGTCTTGACACCGGGGGAATCACAGATACGCAGTATTTT	CASSLDTGGITDTQYF
TRBV5-1	TRBJ1-2	once	.	15	TGCGCCAGCAGCTTGGAGAGGGGGACGTTAAATGGCTACACCTTC	CASSLERGTLNGYTF
TRBV6-1	TRBJ1-6	few	TRBD1	14	TGTGCCAGCAGTTCGGACAGGGGGCTTTCACCCCTCCACTTT	CASSSDRGLSPLHF
TRBV27	TRBJ2-7	.	TRBD2	15	TGTGCCAGCAGTTTAGTGGGACTAGCGGCCTACGAGCAGTACTTC	CASSLVGLAAYEQYF
TRBV6-5	TRBJ1-2	.	.	13	TGTGCCAGCAGACGAACAGCGGGATATGGCTACACCTTC	CASRRTAGYGYTF
TRBV10-2	TRBJ1-3	.	TRBD1	13	TGCGCCAGCAGCACAGGGGGCGGAAACACCATATATTTT	CASSTGGGNTIYF
TRBV6-5	TRBJ2-5	once	TRBD2	13	TGTGCCAGCAGCTTAGCGGGAGCGGAGACCCAGTACTTC	CASSLAGAETQYF
TRBV6-6	TRBJ1-2	.	.	13	TGTGCCAGCAGTTGGGCAGAATACTATGGCTACACCTTC	CASSWAEYYGYTF
TRBV5-1	TRBJ2-3	.	TRBD1	15	TGCGCCAGCAGCTTGGACGGGACAGTCGCAGATACGCAGTATTTT	CASSLDGTVADTQYF